This T cell receptor (beta chain) was profiled in a study of T cell responses to AZD1222 COVID-19 vaccine. This CDR3 contains 16 residues. V dropped 0 bases and J dropped 5; count of bases not matched to a gene: 5. The germline V gene encodes CDR1 SGHRS and CDR2 YFSETQ. Repertoires were generated with immunoSEQ multiplex PCR, while TCRdb's copy carries only in-frame clones and drops some. The data contain around 160,000 clones, approximately 94% of them seen just once; the ten biggest clones take up roughly 4.6%. The clonotype comes from an adult who received the AZD1222 COVID-19 vaccine. The J gene is TRBJ2-7, the V gene TRBV5-1, with 13 bases aligning to TRBD2. Source: peripheral blood, taken 28 days after the second AZD1222 dose. CDR3 loop: CASSLARTSGSNEQYF. DNA of the CDR3: TGCGCCAGCAGCTTGGCCCGGACTAGCGGGAGTAACGAGCAGTACTTC.